This T cell receptor (beta chain) originates from a study of early T cells in non-severe SARS-CoV-2 infection. On the study more broadly: Chains were unpaired, as sequencing was done on bulk RNA from unsorted whole blood.

Unique molecular identifier tags were affixed to discrete cDNA molecules. From the 5' RACE reads, TCRdb called clonotypes with MiXCR, one entry per CDR3 protein. The table shows more than 85,000 distinct CDR3 sequences, with around 13% occurring only once. Study results and limitations: The matching step, a VDJdb search, favored anti-spike CD8 responses and missed private and CD4 specificities.

The sample holds a few counts of this clonotype. What it binds is not known. The junction differs from germline at one of its ends, possibly a read error. Sequenced input: whole blood. The TCR originated in an adult who was a healthcare worker with PCR-confirmed SARS-CoV-2 infection or an uninfected control (not recorded which).

CDR3 nucleotide sequence: TGTGCCAGCAGCTTAGGCCTAAGTAGTGCGGGGGGGATCTTC. This translates into CASSLGLSSAGGIF. The J gene is TRBJ2-1, the V gene TRBV13; 9 bases match TRBD2. The CDR3 contains 14 residues. The germline V gene encodes CDR1 PRHDT and CDR2 FYEKMQ (reference sequence).